A selection of T cell receptor beta chains follows, all from one sample in a study of blood T cell repertoires in COVID-19. Sequencing used immunoSEQ multiplex PCR; TCRdb keeps in-frame clones, though not all of them. The table records some 70,000 clones, about 82% of them present only once. The sample comprised peripheral blood. These receptors originate from a man aged 50-59 years with active COVID-19. Each CDR3 is given with its conserved first and last residue. A D gene is named only where the DNA matches it firmly. Clone size is stated in some rows and not others, as once, few, many or a class when expanded.

>TRBV11-2|.|.|TRBJ2-1|14
CASSFEWQVNEQFF
TGTGCCAGCAGCTTCGAATGGCAAGTTAATGAGCAGTTCTTC
>TRBV7-9|.|.|TRBJ1-2|13
CAVPGAGDYGYTF
TGTGCCGTCCCGGGTGCAGGGGACTATGGCTACACCTTC
>TRBV23-1|TRBD2|.|TRBJ2-3|15
CASSQGGGPTDTQYF
TGCGCCAGCAGTCAGGGGGGAGGGCCTACAGATACGCAGTATTTT
>TRBV2|TRBD2|.|TRBJ2-3|15
CASSALAGGTDTQYF
TGTGCCAGCAGTGCCCTAGCGGGAGGCACAGATACGCAGTATTTT
>TRBV30|.|.|TRBJ1-1|15
CAWSPSTTTNTEAFF
TGTGCCTGGAGTCCGTCGACTACTACGAACACTGAAGCTTTCTTT
>TRBV5-1|.|.|TRBJ2-1|16
CASSLGLDIPDNEQFF
TGCGCCAGCAGCTTGGGACTAGATATACCCGACAATGAGCAGTTCTTC
>TRBV5-1|.|.|TRBJ1-1|15
CASSLEGSGVGEAFF
TGCGCCAGCAGCTTGGAGGGTTCAGGGGTGGGTGAAGCTTTCTTT
>TRBV12-3/TRBV12-4|.|.|TRBJ1-2|13
CASSSRGLDGYTF
TGTGCCAGCAGTTCCAGGGGTCTCGATGGCTACACCTTC
>TRBV5-1|.|.|TRBJ2-2|14
CASSLRQGAGELFF
TGCGCCAGCAGCTTACGTCAGGGTGCCGGGGAGCTGTTTTTT
>TRBV18|.|.|TRBJ2-1|15
CASSLAGNSYNEQFF
TGTGCCAGCTCACTAGCAGGGAACTCCTACAATGAGCAGTTCTTC
>TRBV5-4|.|once|TRBJ2-7|14
CASSLLPGSDEQYF
TGTGCCAGCAGCTTGTTGCCAGGATCAGACGAGCAGTACTTC
>TRBV6-2/TRBV6-3|.|.|TRBJ2-7|11
CASSYPDEQYF
TGTGCCAGCAGTTATCCCGACGAGCAGTACTTC
>TRBV12-5|TRBD1|.|TRBJ1-2|15
CASGFIDREWNGYTF
TGTGCTAGTGGTTTCATCGACAGGGAGTGGAATGGCTACACCTTC
>TRBV25-1|.|.|TRBJ2-5|14
CASSERQGWETQYF
TGTGCCAGCAGTGAAAGGCAGGGCTGGGAGACCCAGTACTTC
>TRBV19|.|once|TRBJ1-4|15
CASGGIDTTNEKLFF
TGTGCCAGTGGGGGGATAGATACAACTAATGAAAAACTGTTTTTT
>TRBV11-3|TRBD2|.|TRBJ2-7|12
CASSQSGGKQYF
TGTGCCAGCAGCCAGAGCGGGGGTAAGCAGTACTTC
>TRBV5-1|TRBD1|.|TRBJ1-1|16
CASSLVSNRGNTEAFF
TGCGCCAGCAGCTTGGTTTCAAACAGGGGGAACACTGAAGCTTTCTTT
>TRBV7-9|TRBD1|.|TRBJ1-2|14
CASSARQGYYGYTF
TGTGCCAGCAGCGCTCGACAGGGGTACTATGGCTACACCTTC
>TRBV5-1|.|.|TRBJ2-6|15
CASSLLAPGANVLTF
TGCGCCAGCAGCTTGTTGGCTCCTGGGGCCAACGTCCTGACTTTC
>TRBV11-1|.|.|TRBJ1-5|12
CASSWALQPQHF
TGTGCCAGCAGCTGGGCCCTTCAGCCCCAGCATTTT
>TRBV6-5|.|.|TRBJ1-1|15
CASSYGWGGNTEAFF
TGTGCCAGCAGTTACGGGTGGGGGGGGAACACTGAAGCTTTCTTT
>TRBV11-2|TRBD2|once|TRBJ2-3|16
CASSLDSGGSTDTQYF
TGTGCCAGCAGCTTAGATAGCGGGGGGAGCACAGATACGCAGTATTTT
>TRBV5-1|.|.|TRBJ2-3|14
CASSLEGVPDTQYF
TGCGCCAGCAGCTTGGAGGGGGTCCCAGATACGCAGTATTTT
>TRBV18|TRBD1|.|TRBJ1-1|15
CASSPRTGENTEAFF
TGTGCCAGCTCACCACGGACAGGAGAGAACACTGAAGCTTTCTTT
>TRBV2|.|.|TRBJ2-2|15
CASKASLANTGELFF
TGTGCCAGCAAGGCTAGCCTTGCGAACACCGGGGAGCTGTTTTTT
>TRBV11-3|.|.|TRBJ2-1|15
CASSLDRGSHNEQFF
TGTGCCAGCAGCTTAGATCGCGGCAGCCACAATGAGCAGTTCTTC